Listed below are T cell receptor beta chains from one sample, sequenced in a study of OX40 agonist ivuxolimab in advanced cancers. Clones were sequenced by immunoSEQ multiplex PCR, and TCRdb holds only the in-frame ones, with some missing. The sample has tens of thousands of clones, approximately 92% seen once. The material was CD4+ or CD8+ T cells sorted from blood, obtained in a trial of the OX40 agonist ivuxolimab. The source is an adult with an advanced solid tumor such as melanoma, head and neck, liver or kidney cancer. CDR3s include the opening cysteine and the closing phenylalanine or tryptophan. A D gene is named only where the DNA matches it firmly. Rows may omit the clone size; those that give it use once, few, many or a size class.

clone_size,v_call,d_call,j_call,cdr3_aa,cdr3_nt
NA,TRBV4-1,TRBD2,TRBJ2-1,CASSRTSEYNEQFF,TGCGCCAGCAGCCGGACTAGCGAATACAATGAGCAGTTCTTC
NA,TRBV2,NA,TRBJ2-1,CASSQDSFGDEQFF,TGTGCCAGCAGTCAGGACAGCTTCGGGGATGAGCAGTTCTTC
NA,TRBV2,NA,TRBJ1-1,CASTGTNTEAFF,TGTGCCAGCACGGGTACGAACACTGAAGCTTTCTTT
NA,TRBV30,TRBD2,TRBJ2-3,CAWDNGTSGTSTDTQYF,TGTGCCTGGGATAACGGGACTAGCGGGACGAGCACAGATACGCAGTATTTT
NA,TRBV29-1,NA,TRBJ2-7,CSVGEGLTYEQYF,TGCAGCGTTGGAGAAGGGTTGACCTACGAGCAGTACTTC
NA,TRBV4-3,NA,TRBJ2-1,CASSQELDSGGRGDEQFF,TGCGCCAGCAGCCAAGAATTGGATTCGGGTGGTAGGGGGGATGAGCAGTTCTTC
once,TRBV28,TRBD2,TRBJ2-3,CASSLSSGGRTDTQYF,TGTGCCAGCAGTTTATCTAGCGGGGGACGCACAGATACGCAGTATTTT
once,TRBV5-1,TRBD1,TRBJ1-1,CASTPSTGGGTEAFF,TGCGCCAGCACCCCTTCGACAGGGGGAGGCACTGAAGCTTTCTTT
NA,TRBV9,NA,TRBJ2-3,CASSSTGDTQYF,TGTGCCAGCAGCTCTACGGGGGATACGCAGTATTTT
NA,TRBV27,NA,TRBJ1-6,CASSLRTPWTVDNSPLHF,TGTGCCAGCAGTTTACGTACCCCCTGGACGGTTGATAATTCACCCCTCCACTTT